This TCR beta chain comes out of a study of T cells in Graves' hyperthyroidism and ophthalmopathy. Study-level background: Peripheral blood was obtained at initial diagnosis, preceding any treatment.

Of note for this clonotype: What it binds is unknown.

CDR1 MNHEY and CDR2 SVGAGI come from the germline V gene. This CDR3 region has 15 residues. Trimming stripped 2 bases from V and 3 bases from J, with 10 bases between. Whole-study results and caveats: Expanded thyroid clonotypes (above 0.001) were mostly also found in blood.

RNA transcripts gave rise to amplified TCR beta CDR3 regions. HTBI primers drove first-round RT-PCR of the TCR CDR3. Via MiXCR, TCRdb re-called the multiplex PCR reads, giving one row per CDR3 protein. The sample records 490,000 or so distinct CDR3 sequences, approximately 20% being singletons. Patients with ophthalmopathy all had a Clinical Activity Score of at least 3, a NOSPECS grade of at least 4 and duration under 3 months. Diagnosis rested on symptoms, serum thyroxine and TRAb, thyroid ultrasound, and orbital computed tomography. The rearrangement uses TRBV6-5 and TRBJ2-2; no definite D call. This TCR was recovered from a man between 40 and 49 years old with Graves' ophthalmopathy. The sample consisted of blood. CDR3 in amino acids: CASSYLSPDTGELFF. The CDR3 region has the DNA TGTGCCAGCAGTTACCTTAGCCCCGACACCGGGGAGCTGTTTTTT.